This T cell receptor beta chain was profiled in a study of shared clonotypes between healthy human individuals. In the study overall: Three plates were used per donor for CD4 naive, three for CD4 memory, two for CD8 naive and one for CD8 memory.

Naive CD8 isolation took CD45RO-negative cells positively selected for CCR7 and excluded terminally differentiated effector memory CD45RA+ cells. Here immunoSEQ multiplex PCR was the method, and the copy in TCRdb shows in-frame clones only, minus some. Among about 2.2 million clones listed, approximately 92% were seen once. Germline V lookup: CDR1 SGHDT, CDR2 YYEEEE. V was cut by 3 bases and J by 0 bases, with 9 bases left in between. This CDR3 contains 14 residues. The TCR was taken from a man between 18 and 35 years old in good health. Some clones in this sample may be carry-over from other donors' samples. The rearrangement links TRBV5-6 to TRBJ1-1, with D possibly TRBD1 on 5 matching bases. The sequencing input was naive CD8+ T cells from PBMCs. CDR3 protein: CASSYRTMNTEAFF. For the CDR3, the DNA is TGTGCCAGCAGCTACAGGACCATGAACACTGAAGCTTTCTTT. The full variable domain, in which reference TRBV5-6 and TRBJ1-1 provide the parts outside the CDR3, is DAGVTQSPTHLIKTRGQQVTLRCSPKSGHDTVSWYQQALGQGPQFIFQYYEEEERQRGNFPDRFSGHQFPNYSSELNVNALLLGDSALYLCASSYRTMNTEAFFGQGTRLTVV.